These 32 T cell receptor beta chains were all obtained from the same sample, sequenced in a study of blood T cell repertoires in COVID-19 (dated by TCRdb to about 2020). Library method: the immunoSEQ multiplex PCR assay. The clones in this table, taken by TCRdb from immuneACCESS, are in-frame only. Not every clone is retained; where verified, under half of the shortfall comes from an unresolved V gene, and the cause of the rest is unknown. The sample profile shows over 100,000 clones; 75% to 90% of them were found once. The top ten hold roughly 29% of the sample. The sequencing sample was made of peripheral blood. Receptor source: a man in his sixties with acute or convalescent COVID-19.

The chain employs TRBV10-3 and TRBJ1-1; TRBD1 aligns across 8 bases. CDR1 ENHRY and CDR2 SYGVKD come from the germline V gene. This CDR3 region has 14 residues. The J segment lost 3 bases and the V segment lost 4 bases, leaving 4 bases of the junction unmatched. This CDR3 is CAISGTGKDTEAFF. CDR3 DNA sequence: TGTGCCATCAGTGGGACAGGGAAGGACACTGAAGCTTTCTTT.

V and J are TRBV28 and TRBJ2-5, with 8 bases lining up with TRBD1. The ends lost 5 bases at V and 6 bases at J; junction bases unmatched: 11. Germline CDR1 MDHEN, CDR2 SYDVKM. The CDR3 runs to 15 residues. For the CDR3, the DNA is TGTGCCAGCAGTAGGGGGACAGGCGTTAGGAAGACCCAGTACTTC. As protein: CASSRGTGVRKTQYF.

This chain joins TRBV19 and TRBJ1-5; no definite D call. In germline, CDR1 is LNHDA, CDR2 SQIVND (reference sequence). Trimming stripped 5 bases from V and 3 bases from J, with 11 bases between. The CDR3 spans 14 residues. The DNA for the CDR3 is TGTGCCAGTAGTCTGGGCTTAGACAATCAGCCCCAGCATTTT. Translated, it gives CASSLGLDNQPQHF.

The CDR3 loop reads CASRVPGTRGETQYF. The CDR3 DNA is TGTGCCAGCCGTGTTCCGGGGACTCGAGGGGAGACCCAGTACTTC. This rearrangement joins TRBV28 to TRBJ2-5, with a weak D call TRBD2 (6 bases). The ends were cut back, 8 bases at V and 5 bases at J, with 21 bases in the middle. The CDR3 covers 15 residues. Germline V gene lookup returns CDR1 MDHEN and CDR2 SYDVKM.

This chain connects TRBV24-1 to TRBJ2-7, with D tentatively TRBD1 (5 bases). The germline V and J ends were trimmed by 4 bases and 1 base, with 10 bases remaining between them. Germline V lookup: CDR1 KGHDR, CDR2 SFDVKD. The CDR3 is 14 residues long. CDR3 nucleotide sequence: TGTGCCACCAGTGACAGGGATCCATCCTACGAGCAGTACTTC. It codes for CATSDRDPSYEQYF.

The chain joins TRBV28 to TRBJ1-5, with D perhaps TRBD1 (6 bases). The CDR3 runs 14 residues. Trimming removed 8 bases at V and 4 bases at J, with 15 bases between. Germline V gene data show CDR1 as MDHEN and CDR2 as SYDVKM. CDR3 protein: CASFSQGLNQPQHF. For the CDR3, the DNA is TGTGCCAGCTTTTCCCAGGGGTTGAATCAGCCCCAGCATTTT.

In DNA form, the CDR3 reads TGTGCCAGCAGTCGTCGACAGGGTGATGGCAATCAGCCCCAGCATTTT. It is translated as CASSRRQGDGNQPQHF. J is TRBJ1-5 and V is TRBV6-2 or TRBV6-3, with 7 bases that match TRBD1. V shed 5 bases, J shed 2 bases, and the junction held 9 bases outside the gene matches. The CDR3 sequence is 16 residues long. Per the germline V gene, CDR1 is MNHEY and CDR2 is SVGEGT.

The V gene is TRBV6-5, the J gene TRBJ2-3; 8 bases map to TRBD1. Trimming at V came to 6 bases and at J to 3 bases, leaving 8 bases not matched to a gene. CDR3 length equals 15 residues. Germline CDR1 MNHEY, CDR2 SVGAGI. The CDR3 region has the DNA TGTGCCAGCAGCCACAGGACAGGGAGGACAGATACGCAGTATTTT. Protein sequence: CASSHRTGRTDTQYF.

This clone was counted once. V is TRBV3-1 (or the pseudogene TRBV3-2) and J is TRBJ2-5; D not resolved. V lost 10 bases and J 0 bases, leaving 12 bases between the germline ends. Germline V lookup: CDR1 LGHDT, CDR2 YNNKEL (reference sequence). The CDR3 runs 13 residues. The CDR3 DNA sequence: TGTGCCACGTCGGCCAGGTACCAAGAGACCCAGTACTTC. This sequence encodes CATSARYQETQYF.

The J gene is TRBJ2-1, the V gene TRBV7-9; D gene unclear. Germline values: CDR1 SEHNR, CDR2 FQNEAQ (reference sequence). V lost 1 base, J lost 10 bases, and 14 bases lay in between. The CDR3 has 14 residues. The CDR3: CASSLVSVGQEQFF. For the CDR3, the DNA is TGTGCCAGCAGCTTAGTAAGTGTGGGCCAAGAGCAGTTCTTC.

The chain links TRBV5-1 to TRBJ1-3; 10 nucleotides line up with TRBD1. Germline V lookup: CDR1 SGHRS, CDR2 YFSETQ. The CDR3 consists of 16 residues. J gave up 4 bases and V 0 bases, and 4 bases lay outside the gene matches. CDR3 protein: CASSLVGQGLGNTIYF. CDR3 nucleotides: TGCGCCAGCAGCTTGGTGGGACAGGGGCTCGGAAACACCATATATTTT. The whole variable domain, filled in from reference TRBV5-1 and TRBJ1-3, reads KAGVTQTPRYLIKTRGQQVTLSCSPISGHRSVSWYQQTPGQGLQFLFEYFSETQRNKGNFPGRFSGRQFSNSRSEMNVSTLELGDSALYLCASSLVGQGLGNTIYFGEGSWLTVV.

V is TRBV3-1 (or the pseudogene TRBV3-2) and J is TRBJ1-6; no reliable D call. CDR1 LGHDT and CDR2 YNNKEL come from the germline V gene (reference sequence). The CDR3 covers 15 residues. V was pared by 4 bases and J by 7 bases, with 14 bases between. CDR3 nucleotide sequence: TGTGCCAGCAGCCCCGAGGGCGTGAACAATTCACCCCTCCACTTT. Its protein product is CASSPEGVNNSPLHF.

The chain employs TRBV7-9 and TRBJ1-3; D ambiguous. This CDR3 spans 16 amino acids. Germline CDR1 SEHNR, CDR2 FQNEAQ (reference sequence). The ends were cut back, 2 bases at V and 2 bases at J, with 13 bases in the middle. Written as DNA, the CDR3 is TGTGCCAGCAGCTTAACCGGTCGATCCCCTGGAAACACCATATATTTT. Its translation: CASSLTGRSPGNTIYF.

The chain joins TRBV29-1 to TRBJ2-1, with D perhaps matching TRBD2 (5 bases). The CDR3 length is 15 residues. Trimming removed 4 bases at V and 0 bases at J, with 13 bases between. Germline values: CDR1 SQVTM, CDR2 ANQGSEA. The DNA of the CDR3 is TGCAGCGTTGTACTTGGACTTCCCTCCTACAATGAGCAGTTCTTC. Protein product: CSVVLGLPSYNEQFF.

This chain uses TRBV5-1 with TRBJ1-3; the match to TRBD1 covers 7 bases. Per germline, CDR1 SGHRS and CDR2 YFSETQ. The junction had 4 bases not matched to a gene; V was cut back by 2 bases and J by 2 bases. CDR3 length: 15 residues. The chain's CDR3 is CASSFDRVAGNTIYF. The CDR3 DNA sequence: TGCGCCAGCAGCTTCGACAGGGTCGCTGGAAACACCATATATTTT.

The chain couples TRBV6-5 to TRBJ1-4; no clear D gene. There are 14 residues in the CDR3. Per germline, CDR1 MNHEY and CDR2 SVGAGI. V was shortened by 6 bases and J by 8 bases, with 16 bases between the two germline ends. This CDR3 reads CASSHRGTVEKLFF. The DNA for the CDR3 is TGTGCCAGCAGCCACCGAGGAACCGTCGAAAAACTGTTTTTT.

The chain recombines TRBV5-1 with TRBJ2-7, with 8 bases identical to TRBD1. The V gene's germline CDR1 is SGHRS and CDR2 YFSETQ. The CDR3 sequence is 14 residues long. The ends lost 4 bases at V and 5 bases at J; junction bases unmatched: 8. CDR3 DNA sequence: TGCGCCAGCAGCGTCCAGGGGGCATCCCACGAGCAGTACTTC. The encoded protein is CASSVQGASHEQYF.

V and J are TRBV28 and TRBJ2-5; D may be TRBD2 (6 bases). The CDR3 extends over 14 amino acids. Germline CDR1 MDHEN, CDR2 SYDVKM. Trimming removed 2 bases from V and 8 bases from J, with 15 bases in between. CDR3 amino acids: CASSLKSGGRTQYF. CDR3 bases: TGTGCCAGCAGTTTAAAGTCCGGGGGAAGAACCCAGTACTTC.

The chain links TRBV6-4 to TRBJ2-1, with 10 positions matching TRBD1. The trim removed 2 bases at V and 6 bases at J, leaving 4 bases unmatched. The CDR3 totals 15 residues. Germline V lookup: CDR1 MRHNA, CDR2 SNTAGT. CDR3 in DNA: TGTGCCAGCAGTGACGTAGGGACAGGGGTCAATGAGCAGTTCTTC. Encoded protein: CASSDVGTGVNEQFF.

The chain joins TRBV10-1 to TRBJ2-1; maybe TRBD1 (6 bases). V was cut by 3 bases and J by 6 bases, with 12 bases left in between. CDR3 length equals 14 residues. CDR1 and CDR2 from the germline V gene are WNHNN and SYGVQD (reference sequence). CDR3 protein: CASSDPDSINEQFF. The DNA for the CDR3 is TGCGCCAGCAGTGACCCGGACAGTATCAATGAGCAGTTCTTC.

As DNA, the CDR3 is TGTGCCAGCAGCCTCCTCCAAGGGGGATCTTACACTGAAGCTTTCTTT. This translates into CASSLLQGGSYTEAFF. The chain is built from TRBV9 and TRBJ1-1; possibly TRBD1 for D (6 bases). Between the trimmed V and J ends, which lost 4 bases and 3 bases, there was a span of 19 bases. The germline V gene has CDR1 SGDLS and CDR2 YYNGEE. This CDR3 is 16 amino acids long.

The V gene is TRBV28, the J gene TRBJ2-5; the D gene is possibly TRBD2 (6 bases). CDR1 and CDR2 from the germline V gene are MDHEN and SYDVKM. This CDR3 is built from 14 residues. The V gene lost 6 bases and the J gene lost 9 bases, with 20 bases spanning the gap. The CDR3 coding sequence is TGTGCCAGCAGACTACTGGGAGGACCGGGGGCCCAGTACTTC. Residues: CASRLLGGPGAQYF.

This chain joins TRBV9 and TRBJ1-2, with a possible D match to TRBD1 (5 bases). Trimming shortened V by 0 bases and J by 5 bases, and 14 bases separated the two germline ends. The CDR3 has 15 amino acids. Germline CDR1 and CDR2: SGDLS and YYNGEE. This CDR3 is CASSVGTGGRYGYTF. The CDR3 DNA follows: TGTGCCAGCAGCGTAGGTACAGGCGGGAGATATGGCTACACCTTC.

In DNA form, the CDR3 reads TGTGCCAGCAGCTCAATAGCGGGAGGGCCGCAAGGCACAGATACGCAGTATTTT. As protein: CASSSIAGGPQGTDTQYF. This chain connects TRBV9 to TRBJ2-3; TRBD2 matches at 11 bases. The V segment lost 4 bases and the J segment 1 base; nucleotides outside the gene matches: 11. The CDR3 totals 18 residues. Germline CDR1 is SGDLS and CDR2 is YYNGEE.

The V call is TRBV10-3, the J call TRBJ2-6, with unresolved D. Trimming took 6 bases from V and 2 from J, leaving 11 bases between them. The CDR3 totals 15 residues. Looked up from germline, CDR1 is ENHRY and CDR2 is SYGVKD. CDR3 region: CAISAATAGANVLTF. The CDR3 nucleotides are TGTGCCATCAGCGCTGCTACGGCTGGGGCCAACGTCCTGACTTTC.

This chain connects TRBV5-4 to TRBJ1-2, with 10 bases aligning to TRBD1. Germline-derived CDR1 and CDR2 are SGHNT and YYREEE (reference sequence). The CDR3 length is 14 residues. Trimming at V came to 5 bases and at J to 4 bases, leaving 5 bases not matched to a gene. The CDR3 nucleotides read TGTGCCAGCAGTTTGACAGGGGGCCTCTATGGCTACACCTTC. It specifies CASSLTGGLYGYTF.

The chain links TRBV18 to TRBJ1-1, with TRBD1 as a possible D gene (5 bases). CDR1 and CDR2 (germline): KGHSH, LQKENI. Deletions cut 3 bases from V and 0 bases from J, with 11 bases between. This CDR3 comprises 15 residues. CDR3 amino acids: CASSPATEMNTEAFF. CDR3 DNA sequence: TGTGCCAGCTCACCGGCGACAGAGATGAACACTGAAGCTTTCTTT. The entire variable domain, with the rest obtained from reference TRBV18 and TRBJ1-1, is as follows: NAGVMQNPRHLVRRRGQEARLRCSPMKGHSHVYWYRQLPEEGLKFMVYLQKENIIDESGMPKERFSAEFPKEGPSILRIQQVVRGDSAAYFCASSPATEMNTEAFFGQGTRLTVV.

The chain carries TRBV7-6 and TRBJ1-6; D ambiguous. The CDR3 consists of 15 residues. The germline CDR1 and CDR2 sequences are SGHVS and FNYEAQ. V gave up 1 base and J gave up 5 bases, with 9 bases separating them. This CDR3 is CASSLGAADNSPLHF. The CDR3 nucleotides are TGTGCCAGCAGCTTAGGGGCTGCAGATAATTCACCCCTCCACTTT.

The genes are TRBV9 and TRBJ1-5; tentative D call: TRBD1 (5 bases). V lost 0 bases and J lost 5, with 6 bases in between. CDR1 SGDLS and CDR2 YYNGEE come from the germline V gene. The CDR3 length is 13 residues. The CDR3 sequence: CASSVAGDQPQHF. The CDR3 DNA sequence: TGTGCCAGCAGCGTAGCGGGGGATCAGCCCCAGCATTTT.

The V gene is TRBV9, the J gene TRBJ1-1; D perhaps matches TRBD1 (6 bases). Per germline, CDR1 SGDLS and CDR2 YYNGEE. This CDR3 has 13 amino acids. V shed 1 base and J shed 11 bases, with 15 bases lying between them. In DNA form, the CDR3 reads TGTGCCAGCAGCGTAAATGAACAGGGCGTGGCTTTCTTT. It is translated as CASSVNEQGVAFF.

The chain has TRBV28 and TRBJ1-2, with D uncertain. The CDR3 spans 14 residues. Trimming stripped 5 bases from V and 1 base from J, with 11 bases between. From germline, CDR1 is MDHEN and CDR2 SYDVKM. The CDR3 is CASSNAGINYGYTF. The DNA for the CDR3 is TGTGCCAGCAGTAACGCCGGGATTAACTATGGCTACACCTTC.

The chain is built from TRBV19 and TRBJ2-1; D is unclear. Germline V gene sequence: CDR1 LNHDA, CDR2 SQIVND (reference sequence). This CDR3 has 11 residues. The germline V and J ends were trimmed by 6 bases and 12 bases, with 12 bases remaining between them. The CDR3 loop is CASRGALLQFF. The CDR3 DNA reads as TGTGCCAGTAGGGGCGCGCTGCTGCAGTTCTTC.